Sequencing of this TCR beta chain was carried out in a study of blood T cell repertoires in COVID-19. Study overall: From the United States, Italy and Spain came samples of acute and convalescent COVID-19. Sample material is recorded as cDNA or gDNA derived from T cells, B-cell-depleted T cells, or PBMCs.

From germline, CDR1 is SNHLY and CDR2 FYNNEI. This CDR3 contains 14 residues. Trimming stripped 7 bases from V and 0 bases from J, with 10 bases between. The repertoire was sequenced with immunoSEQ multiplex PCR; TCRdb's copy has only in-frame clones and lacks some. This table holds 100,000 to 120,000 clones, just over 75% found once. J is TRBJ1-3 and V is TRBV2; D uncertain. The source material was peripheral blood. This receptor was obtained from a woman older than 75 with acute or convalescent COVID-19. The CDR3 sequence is CASTPSRSGNTIYF. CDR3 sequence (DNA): TGTGCCAGCACCCCCAGTCGCTCTGGAAACACCATATATTTT.